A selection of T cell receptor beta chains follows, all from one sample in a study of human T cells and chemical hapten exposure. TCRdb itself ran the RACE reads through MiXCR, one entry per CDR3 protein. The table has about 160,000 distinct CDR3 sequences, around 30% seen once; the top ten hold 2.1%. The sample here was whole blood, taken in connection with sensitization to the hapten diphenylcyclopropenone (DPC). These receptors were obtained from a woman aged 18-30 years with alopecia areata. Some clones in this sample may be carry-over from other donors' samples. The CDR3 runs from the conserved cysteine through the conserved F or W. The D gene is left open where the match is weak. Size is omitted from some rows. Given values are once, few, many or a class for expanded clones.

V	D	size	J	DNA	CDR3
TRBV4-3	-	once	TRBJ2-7	TGCGCCAGCAGCCGAACCGGGACTGGCACCTACGAGCAGTACTTC	CASSRTGTGTYEQYF
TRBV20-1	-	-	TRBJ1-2	TGCAGTGCCCAACTGATATCGGGGGCCTATGGCTACACCTTC	CSAQLISGAYGYTF
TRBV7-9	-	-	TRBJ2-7	TGTGCCAGCAGCTTAAGCAGGCAGGCCCCCTACGAGCAGTACTTC	CASSLSRQAPYEQYF
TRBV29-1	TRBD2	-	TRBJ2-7	TGCAGCGTCCGCGGACTAGCGGGGAGCTCCTACGAGCAGTACTTC	CSVRGLAGSSYEQYF
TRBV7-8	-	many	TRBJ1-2	TGTGCCAGCACCAAATTATACAGCCATGGCTACACCTTC	CASTKLYSHGYTF
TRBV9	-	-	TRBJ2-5	TGTGCCAGCAGCCGCCACCGGTACTTC	CASSRHRYF
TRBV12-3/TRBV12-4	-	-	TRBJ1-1	TGTGCCAGCAGTGTTACAGGTACTCGGACTGAAGCTTTCTTT	CASSVTGTRTEAFF
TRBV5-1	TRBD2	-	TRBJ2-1	TGCGCCAGCAGCCTGCGGGGGGAGTCCGGGTTCTTC	CASSLRGESGFF
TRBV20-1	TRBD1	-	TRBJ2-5	TGCAGTGCCCAAGACAGGGTCCAAGAGACCCAGTACTTC	CSAQDRVQETQYF
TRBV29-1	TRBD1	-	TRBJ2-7	TGCAGCGTTGAGGTGGACAGGGCGTACGAGCAGTACTTC	CSVEVDRAYEQYF
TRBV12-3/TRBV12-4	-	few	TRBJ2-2	TGTGCCAGCAGTCCTGGCGGGGTCGGGGAGCTGTTTTTT	CASSPGGVGELFF
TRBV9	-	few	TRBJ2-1	TGTGCCAGCAGCGTAGTGTGGGGTTCTGCCAATGAGCAGTTCTTC	CASSVVWGSANEQFF
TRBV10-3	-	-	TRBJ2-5	TGTGCCATCGGTACAGGTGTTCAAGAGACCCAGTACTTC	CAIGTGVQETQYF
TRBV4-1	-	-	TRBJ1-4	TGCGCCAGCAGGCCGGGACCAGCAACTAATGAAAAACTGTTTTTT	CASRPGPATNEKLFF
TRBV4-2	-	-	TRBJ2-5	TGTGCCAGCAGCCAAGAGTTCCAAGAGACCCAGTACTTC	CASSQEFQETQYF
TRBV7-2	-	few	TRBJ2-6	TGTGCCAGCAGCTCAGGACCTGGGGCCAACGTCCTGACTTTC	CASSSGPGANVLTF
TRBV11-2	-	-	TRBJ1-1	TGTGCCAGCAGCCGCTCACGGGGTTATATGAACACTGAAGCTTTCTTT	CASSRSRGYMNTEAFF
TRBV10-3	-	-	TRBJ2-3	TGTGCCAGCGAATCGGGGCGATCCCATTCAGATACGCAGTATTTT	CASESGRSHSDTQYF
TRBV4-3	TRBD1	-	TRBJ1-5	TGCGCCAGCAGCCCGAACCGGGACAGAAATCAGCCCCAGCATTTT	CASSPNRDRNQPQHF
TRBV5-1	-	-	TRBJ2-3	TGCGCCAGCGCAGTTACAGATACGCAGTATTTT	CASAVTDTQYF
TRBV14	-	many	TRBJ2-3	TGTGCCAGCAGCCCCGAGGCGGGGATCGCACGGGCAGATACGCAGTATTTT	CASSPEAGIARADTQYF
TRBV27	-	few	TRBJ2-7	TGTGCCAGCAGTTTCTTGCTACCGGGACACCGCTCCTACGAGCAGTACTTC	CASSFLLPGHRSYEQYF
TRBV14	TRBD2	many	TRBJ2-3	TGTGCCAGCAGCCGGACTAGCGGGACTACAGATACGCAGTATTTT	CASSRTSGTTDTQYF
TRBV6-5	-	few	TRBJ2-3	TGTGCCAGCAGTTACAAAGCGCGCTATACGCAGTATTTT	CASSYKARYTQYF
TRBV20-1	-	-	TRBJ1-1	TGCAGTGCTAGGGGCAGGACCGCTACTGAAGCTTTCTTT	CSARGRTATEAFF
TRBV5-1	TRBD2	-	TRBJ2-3	TGCGCCAGCAGCTACCCGACTAGCGGGGGGCCAGGTACGCAGTATTTT	CASSYPTSGGPGTQYF
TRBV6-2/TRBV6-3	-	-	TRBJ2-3	TGTGCCAGCAGTTGGGGCACAGATACGCAGTATTTT	CASSWGTDTQYF
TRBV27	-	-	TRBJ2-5	TGTGCCAGAAGTTTACCATGGGGGAGCGGTGAGACCCAGTACTTC	CARSLPWGSGETQYF
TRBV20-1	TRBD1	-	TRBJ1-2	TGCAGTGCTAGTAAGGACAGGGGGCCAATAGGATATGGCTACACCTTC	CSASKDRGPIGYGYTF
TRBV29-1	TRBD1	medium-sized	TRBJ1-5	TGCAGCGTCCGGGGACAGGGGAGCAATCAGCCCCAGCATTTT	CSVRGQGSNQPQHF
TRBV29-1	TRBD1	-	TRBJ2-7	TGCAGCGTTTCTCCCCGGACAGGGGGCGCTAGTCTCTACGAGCAGTACTTC	CSVSPRTGGASLYEQYF
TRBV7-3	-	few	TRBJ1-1	TGTGCCAGCAGCTTAACATCGCCTGGGGCTGAAGCTTTCTTT	CASSLTSPGAEAFF
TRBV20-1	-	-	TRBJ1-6	TGCAGTGCTCGGGGCGTAAGCTCACCCCTCCACTTT	CSARGVSSPLHF
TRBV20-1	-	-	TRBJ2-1	TGCAGTGCCCCCCCCCTGGGTGAGGATGAGCAGTTCTTC	CSAPPLGEDEQFF
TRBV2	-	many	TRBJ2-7	TGTGCCAGCAGTGAAGGTCAGGTAATATACGAGCAGTACTTC	CASSEGQVIYEQYF
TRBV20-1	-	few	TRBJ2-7	TGCAGTGCTAGAGTTTTTGCGGACTACGAGCAGTACTTC	CSARVFADYEQYF
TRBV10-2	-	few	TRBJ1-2	TGCGCCAGCAGCCCACTGAGCTATGGCTACACCTTC	CASSPLSYGYTF
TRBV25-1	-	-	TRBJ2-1	TGTGCCAGCAGTGAAGGGGCCCAGATGGGCAGCTCCTACAATGAGCAGTTCTTC	CASSEGAQMGSSYNEQFF
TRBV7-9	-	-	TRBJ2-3	TGTGCCAGCAGCGGGCCTCAAGGCACAGATACGCAGTATTTT	CASSGPQGTDTQYF
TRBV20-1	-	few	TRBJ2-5	TGCAGTGCTAGAGCCTGGGAGCGGGAGACCCAGTACTTC	CSARAWERETQYF
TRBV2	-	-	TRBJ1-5	TGTGCCAGCAGTGAACGACGGGGCAATCAGCCCCAGCATTTT	CASSERRGNQPQHF
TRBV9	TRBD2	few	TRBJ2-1	TGTGCCAGCAGCGTAGCGGGAGGGGTGCAGTTCTTC	CASSVAGGVQFF
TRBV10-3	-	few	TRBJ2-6	TGTGCCATCAGTGAGTTGGAGGGAGGCTCTGGGGCCAACGTCCTGACTTTC	CAISELEGGSGANVLTF
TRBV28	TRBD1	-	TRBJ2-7	TGTGCCAGCATCCAAGTAGGGACAGGTGCCTACGAGCAGTACTTC	CASIQVGTGAYEQYF
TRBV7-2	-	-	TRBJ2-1	TGTGCCAGCATCCTAGGGGGGTCTAGCAGTGAGCAGTTCTTC	CASILGGSSSEQFF